Listed here are 4 T cell receptor beta chains from one sample, sequenced in a study of vaccination and CD4 T cells after COVID-19. The antigens of these receptors remain unknown. Treatment defined: roughly 11-day PBMC culture with coronavirus spike peptide pools or control peptides (ViraFEST assay). An Oncomine TCR Beta short-read assay was used to sequence the DNA from cultured CD4+ T cells. TCRdb itself ran the PCR reads through MiXCR, one entry per CDR3 protein. The data show about 16,000 distinct CDR3 sequences, about 40% seen once. The sample in question was CD4+ T cells from blood, cultured in vitro, obtained after SARS-CoV-2 vaccination. The receptor source for this set is a human donor who had recovered from COVID-19.

The J gene is TRBJ1-4, the V gene TRBV19; 9 positions match TRBD1. CDR3 length: 15 amino acids. CDR1 LNHDA and CDR2 SQIVND come from the germline V gene (reference sequence). After removal of 4 bases from V and 5 bases from J, the junction contained 5 bases not matched to a gene. CDR3 in amino acids: CASSRRQGVNEKLFF. The CDR3 coding sequence is TGTGCCAGTAGTAGGCGACAGGGGGTAAATGAAAAACTGTTTTTT.

This chain links TRBV14 with TRBJ1-3, with a tentative D call TRBD1 (6 bases). The germline V and J ends were trimmed by 1 base and 0 bases, with 13 bases remaining between them. CDR3 length: 17 amino acids. CDR1 and CDR2 from the germline V gene are SGHDN and FVKESK. The CDR3 sequence: CASSQAGTPLSGNTIYF. DNA of the CDR3: TGTGCCAGCAGCCAAGCCGGGACACCACTCTCTGGAAACACCATATATTTT.

The chain joins TRBV20-1 to TRBJ2-7; 8 nucleotides agree with TRBD2. Germline values: CDR1 DFQATT, CDR2 SNEGSKA (reference sequence). The length of the CDR3 is 14 residues. J lost 2 bases, V lost 6 bases, and 9 bases had no gene match. In nucleotides, the CDR3 is TGCAGTGCGGGTACTAGCGGACTTACCTACGAGCAGTACTTC. This encodes CSAGTSGLTYEQYF.

Details on this clonotype: At one boundary the junction diverges from the germline segment, which might be a read error. V is TRBV12-3 or TRBV12-4 and J is TRBJ1-2, with D unresolved. This CDR3 is built from 13 residues. CDR3 in amino acids: CASSLYPEYGHTF. CDR3 in DNA: TGTGCCAGCAGTCTTTACCCGGAGTATGGCCACACCTTC.